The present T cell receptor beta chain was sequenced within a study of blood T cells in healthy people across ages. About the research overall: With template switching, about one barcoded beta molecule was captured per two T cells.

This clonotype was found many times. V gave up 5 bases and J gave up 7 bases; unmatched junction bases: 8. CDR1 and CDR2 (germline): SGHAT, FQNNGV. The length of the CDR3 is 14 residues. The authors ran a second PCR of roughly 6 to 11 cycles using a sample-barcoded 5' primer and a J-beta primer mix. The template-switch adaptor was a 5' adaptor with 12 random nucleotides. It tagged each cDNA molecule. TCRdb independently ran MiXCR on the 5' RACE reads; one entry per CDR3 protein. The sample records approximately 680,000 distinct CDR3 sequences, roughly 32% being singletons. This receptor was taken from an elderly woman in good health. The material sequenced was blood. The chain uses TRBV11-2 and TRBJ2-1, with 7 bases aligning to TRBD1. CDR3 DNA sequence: TGTGCCAGCAGCGGACAGGTCAACTTGAATGAGCAGTTCTTC. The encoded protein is CASSGQVNLNEQFF. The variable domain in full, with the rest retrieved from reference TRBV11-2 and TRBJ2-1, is EAGVAQSPRYKIIEKRQSVAFWCNPISGHATLYWYQQILGQGPKLLIQFQNNGVVDDSQLPKDRFSAERLKGVDSTLKIQPAKLEDSAVYLCASSGQVNLNEQFFGPGTRLTVL.